This record concerns one T cell receptor beta chain sequence. This clonotype was seen a few times. The target of this receptor is not known. Per-nucleotide qualities are absent, and no much larger clonotype sits a single base away. This entry comes from a study of response to subunit inactivated influenza vaccine (dated by TCRdb to 2016 to 2019). Background on the whole study: The study used deep quantitative T cell receptor repertoire profiling to track responses to a trivalent subunit inactivated influenza vaccine.

Study-wide conclusions, independent of this receptor: The authors suggested that each seasonal influenza vaccination may recruit only a limited number of new T cells.

After removal of 0 bases from V and 0 bases from J, the junction retains 9 bases not matched to a gene. The germline V gene yields LGHNA for CDR1 and YNFKEQ for CDR2. The CDR3 contains 18 residues, cysteine and phenylalanine counted. Solely the CDR3 DNA is kept, with 54 bases framed from the first base. Library generation was performed with RT-PCR. The instrument was an Illumina HiSeq 2500. TCRdb handled the public reads itself, with Q25 trimming in fastp and clone calling in MiXCR, and kept productive beta chains. Rows matching on CDR3 protein sequence are summarized as one entry with the most common DNA and genes. The sample profile shows about 780,000 distinct CDR3 sequences; roughly 18% of them were found once. The ten most abundant clones make up under 13% of the sample.

This TCR was recovered from a man in his fifties or sixties who received an inactivated influenza vaccine. Donor details come from another sample of the same person, matched by shared clones. Sequenced material: PBMCs from blood, taken roughly 5 days after vaccination. This chain joins TRBV4-2 to TRBJ2-3, with 7 bases in between that match TRBD2. The bases read TGTGCCAGCAGCCAAGATGGGTTTGGCGGGGGTAGCACAGATACGCAGTATTTT. It specifies CASSQDGFGGGSTDTQYF.